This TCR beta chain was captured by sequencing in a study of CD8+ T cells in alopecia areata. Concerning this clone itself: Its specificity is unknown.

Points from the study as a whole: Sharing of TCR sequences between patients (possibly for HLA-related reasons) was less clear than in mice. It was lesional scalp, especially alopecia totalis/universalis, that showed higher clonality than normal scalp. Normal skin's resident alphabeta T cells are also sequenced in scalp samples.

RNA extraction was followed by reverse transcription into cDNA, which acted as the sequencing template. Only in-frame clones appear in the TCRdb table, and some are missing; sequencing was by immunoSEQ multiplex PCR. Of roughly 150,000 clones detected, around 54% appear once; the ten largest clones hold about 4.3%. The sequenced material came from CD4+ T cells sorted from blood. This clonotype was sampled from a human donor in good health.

The CDR3 sequence: CSVESGVSYNEQFF. The CDR3 nucleotides read TGCAGCGTTGAGTCGGGAGTATCCTACAATGAGCAGTTCTTC. The chain recombines TRBV29-1 with TRBJ2-1; D may be TRBD2 (6 bases). This CDR3 spans 14 amino acids. Between the trimmed V and J ends, which lost 3 bases and 1 base, there was a span of 10 bases. The germline V gene has CDR1 SQVTM and CDR2 ANQGSEA.